A selection of T cell receptor beta chains follows, all from one sample in a study of blood T cell repertoires in COVID-19. Here immunoSEQ multiplex PCR was the method, and the copy in TCRdb shows in-frame clones only, minus some. This table has 300,000 to 400,000 clones, around 89% appearing once. The source material was PBMCs or T cells enriched from blood (not recorded which). All receptors come from a woman between 25 and 40 years old with acute COVID-19. CDR3s include the opening cysteine and the closing phenylalanine or tryptophan. The order of the fields is V gene, clone size, J gene, D gene, CDR3 DNA, CDR3 protein. The D gene is left open where the match is weak. Expanded clones are given a class, and other clones once, few, many or no size at all.

V gene: TRBV9
clone size: NA
J gene: TRBJ2-3
D gene: TRBD2
CDR3 DNA: TGTGCCAGCAGTTCCGGGACTACCGGCACAGATACGCAGTATTTT
CDR3 protein: CASSSGTTGTDTQYF

V gene: TRBV11-1
clone size: NA
J gene: TRBJ1-2
D gene: NA
CDR3 DNA: TGTGCCAGCAGCTTAGCCGGACATGGGTACTATGGCTACACCTTC
CDR3 protein: CASSLAGHGYYGYTF

V gene: TRBV4-1
clone size: NA
J gene: TRBJ2-7
D gene: NA
CDR3 DNA: TGCGCCAGCAGCCAAGGACGGGAGTACTACGAGCAGTACTTC
CDR3 protein: CASSQGREYYEQYF

V gene: TRBV5-4
clone size: NA
J gene: TRBJ2-1
D gene: TRBD1
CDR3 DNA: TGTGCCAGCAGCTTGGGACAGGGGGCCTACAATGAGCAGTTCTTC
CDR3 protein: CASSLGQGAYNEQFF

V gene: TRBV6-5
clone size: NA
J gene: TRBJ1-1
D gene: NA
CDR3 DNA: TGTGCCAGCAGTTACTCAACAGGGAGGGACACTGAAGCTTTCTTT
CDR3 protein: CASSYSTGRDTEAFF

V gene: TRBV21-1
clone size: NA
J gene: TRBJ2-2
D gene: NA
CDR3 DNA: TGTGCCAGCAGCAAAGAACGTCGGACAGGGAACACCGGGGAGCTGTTTTTT
CDR3 protein: CASSKERRTGNTGELFF

V gene: TRBV14
clone size: NA
J gene: TRBJ2-7
D gene: TRBD2
CDR3 DNA: TGTGCCAGCAGTAGATTAGCGGGGAAGTACGAGCAGTACTTC
CDR3 protein: CASSRLAGKYEQYF

V gene: TRBV7-9
clone size: few
J gene: TRBJ1-2
D gene: NA
CDR3 DNA: TGTGCCAGCCGCGGGGTCTATGGCTACACCTTC
CDR3 protein: CASRGVYGYTF

V gene: TRBV7-9
clone size: NA
J gene: TRBJ1-2
D gene: NA
CDR3 DNA: TGTGCCAGCAGACCGAGAAGGGGGATCTACTATGGCTACACCTTC
CDR3 protein: CASRPRRGIYYGYTF

V gene: TRBV6-5
clone size: NA
J gene: TRBJ1-2
D gene: NA
CDR3 DNA: TGTGCCAGCAGTTACCTAGATACAACGGGCTACACCTTC
CDR3 protein: CASSYLDTTGYTF

V gene: TRBV9
clone size: NA
J gene: TRBJ2-2
D gene: NA
CDR3 DNA: TGTGCCAGCAGCGTAGGGGCCCGGGGCGGGGAGCTGTTTTTT
CDR3 protein: CASSVGARGGELFF

V gene: TRBV18
clone size: NA
J gene: TRBJ1-5
D gene: NA
CDR3 DNA: TGTGCCAGCTCACCAGGGGCCAGCAATCAGCCCCAGCATTTT
CDR3 protein: CASSPGASNQPQHF

V gene: TRBV2
clone size: NA
J gene: TRBJ2-7
D gene: TRBD2
CDR3 DNA: TGTGCCAGCAGGCAAAAGACTAGCGGCACTTACGAGCAGTACTTC
CDR3 protein: CASRQKTSGTYEQYF

V gene: TRBV5-5
clone size: NA
J gene: TRBJ1-1
D gene: NA
CDR3 DNA: TGTGCCAGCAGCTTGGGAACTATTATGAACACTGAAGCTTTCTTT
CDR3 protein: CASSLGTIMNTEAFF

V gene: TRBV29-1
clone size: NA
J gene: TRBJ1-1
D gene: NA
CDR3 DNA: TGCAGCGTTGGACACCTGAACACTGAAGCTTTCTTT
CDR3 protein: CSVGHLNTEAFF

V gene: TRBV9
clone size: NA
J gene: TRBJ2-2
D gene: NA
CDR3 DNA: TGTGCCAGCAGCGTAGCTGCCTCGGCCGGGGAGCTGTTTTTT
CDR3 protein: CASSVAASAGELFF

V gene: TRBV19
clone size: NA
J gene: TRBJ1-4
D gene: NA
CDR3 DNA: TGTGCCAGTCGTGGACGGACAGTCGCAACTAATGAAAAACTGTTTTTT
CDR3 protein: CASRGRTVATNEKLFF

V gene: TRBV29-1
clone size: NA
J gene: TRBJ2-3
D gene: NA
CDR3 DNA: TGCAGCGTTGAACACGTAGGGGGAGAGACCACAGATACGCAGTATTTT
CDR3 protein: CSVEHVGGETTDTQYF

V gene: TRBV29-1
clone size: NA
J gene: TRBJ1-2
D gene: NA
CDR3 DNA: TGCAGCGTCACGGAGGGGGGGGCCCTTAACTATGGCTACACCTTC
CDR3 protein: CSVTEGGALNYGYTF

V gene: TRBV5-1
clone size: NA
J gene: TRBJ1-6
D gene: TRBD1
CDR3 DNA: TGCGCCAGCAGCGGGACGACAGGGAGGAATTCACCCCTCCACTTT
CDR3 protein: CASSGTTGRNSPLHF

V gene: TRBV7-9
clone size: once
J gene: TRBJ2-7
D gene: NA
CDR3 DNA: TGTGCCAGCAGCTTAAGTAGTACGTCGATTTCCTACGAGCAGTACTTC
CDR3 protein: CASSLSSTSISYEQYF

V gene: TRBV19
clone size: once
J gene: TRBJ2-4
D gene: TRBD1
CDR3 DNA: TGTGCCAGTAGGCAAAGCCAGGGGGCTGGGGACATTCAGTACTTC
CDR3 protein: CASRQSQGAGDIQYF

V gene: TRBV4-1
clone size: NA
J gene: TRBJ2-3
D gene: NA
CDR3 DNA: TGCGCCAGCAGCCCCCGAGAGAGCACAGATACGCAGTATTTT
CDR3 protein: CASSPRESTDTQYF

V gene: TRBV3-1/TRBV3-2
clone size: NA
J gene: TRBJ1-2
D gene: TRBD1
CDR3 DNA: TGTGCCAGCAGCCAACCCGGGACAGGGGGCTATGGCTACACCTTC
CDR3 protein: CASSQPGTGGYGYTF

V gene: TRBV7-6
clone size: NA
J gene: TRBJ2-5
D gene: TRBD2
CDR3 DNA: TGTGCCAGCAGCTTAGAAGCGGGGGGGCACCAAGAGACCCAGTACTTC
CDR3 protein: CASSLEAGGHQETQYF

V gene: TRBV24-1
clone size: NA
J gene: TRBJ2-2
D gene: TRBD2
CDR3 DNA: TGTGCCGCCGCCGCGGGGGCGAACACCGGGGAGCTGTTTTTT
CDR3 protein: CAAAAGANTGELFF

V gene: TRBV5-6
clone size: NA
J gene: TRBJ1-5
D gene: NA
CDR3 DNA: TGTGCCAGCAGCTTGTTGGGGGCCGGCGACAATCAGCCCCAGCATTTT
CDR3 protein: CASSLLGAGDNQPQHF

V gene: TRBV24-1
clone size: NA
J gene: TRBJ2-5
D gene: NA
CDR3 DNA: TGTGCCACCAGTGATTTGGGGGCGGGGGCCCAAGAGACCCAGTACTTC
CDR3 protein: CATSDLGAGAQETQYF

V gene: TRBV5-6
clone size: NA
J gene: TRBJ2-7
D gene: NA
CDR3 DNA: TGTGCCAGCAGCCGAGGGCCTCCATTAGACGAGCAGTACTTC
CDR3 protein: CASSRGPPLDEQYF

V gene: TRBV2
clone size: NA
J gene: TRBJ1-4
D gene: TRBD1
CDR3 DNA: TGTGCCAGCAGTGAAGGGACAGGGGGGGAAAAACTGTTTTTT
CDR3 protein: CASSEGTGGEKLFF

V gene: TRBV4-1
clone size: NA
J gene: TRBJ1-1
D gene: NA
CDR3 DNA: TGCGCCAGCAGCCAAGATACAGTCCGGGGGACTGAAGCTTTCTTT
CDR3 protein: CASSQDTVRGTEAFF

V gene: TRBV24-1
clone size: NA
J gene: TRBJ1-2
D gene: NA
CDR3 DNA: TGTGCCACCAGTGATTTTAGCACTAACTATGGCTACACCTTC
CDR3 protein: CATSDFSTNYGYTF

V gene: TRBV10-1
clone size: NA
J gene: TRBJ1-3
D gene: TRBD1
CDR3 DNA: TGCGCCAGCGGACGGGACAGATCCTCTGGAAACACCATATATTTT
CDR3 protein: CASGRDRSSGNTIYF